This T cell receptor (beta chain) comes out of a study of Ad26.COV2.S vaccination and SARS-CoV-2 variants. Treatment here: 19 received Ad26.COV2.S at low or high dose, single or two shots; about five received placebo; per-sample allocation not given. Sampling was done on day 63 after the first vaccine or placebo injection. An Ad26 vector that expressed Wuhan-strain SARS-CoV-2 spike constituted the vaccine. The CDR3 has 15 residues. Germline V gene data show CDR1 as MDHEN and CDR2 as SYDVKM. The trim removed 2 bases at V and 11 bases at J, leaving 13 bases unmatched. Produced via immunoSEQ multiplex PCR; TCRdb's table is partial and in-frame only. The table records about 350,000 clones, 86% of them present only once.

The chain joins TRBV28 to TRBJ1-2, with 8 nucleotides matching TRBD1. The clonotype comes from a person between 18 and 60 years old who received the Ad26.COV2.S COVID-19 vaccine or a placebo. Sequences were derived from peripheral blood, sampled in a trial of Ad26.COV2.S vaccine versus placebo. CDR3 amino acids: CASSLPLAQGESYTF. DNA of the CDR3: TGTGCCAGCAGTTTACCCCTTGCACAGGGGGAATCTTACACCTTC.